This T cell receptor beta chain was recorded in a study of tumor and adjacent non-tumor tissue in lung cancer. Study in general: Stage I to III disease affected approximately 11 men and 5 women aged roughly 31 to 85.

This sample's RNA came from whole unsorted tissue. In germline, CDR1 is SNHLY, CDR2 FYNNEI. Trimming cost V 6 bases and J 4 bases; bases outside gene matches: 8. This CDR3 is 14 amino acids long. For this clonotype: The antigen is undetermined. A much larger clone is a single base away; this may be a read error. The conserved phenylalanine or tryptophan normally closing the CDR3 is absent here, so this likely arose from a read error.

The library came from three nested PCR rounds adapted from ARM-PCR protocols. MiXCR was run by TCRdb on the multiplex PCR reads, yielding one entry per CDR3 protein. Here the sample spans over 110,000 distinct CDR3 sequences, roughly 66% being singletons. Study observations and caveats: Top 100 clones took a larger repertoire share in normal lung.

V is TRBV2 and J is TRBJ2-5; the match to TRBD1 covers 7 bases. The TCR was taken from a man aged 60-69 years with small cell lung cancer. What was sequenced was lung tumor tissue. The chain's CDR3 is CASRRQGRGETQYL. The DNA for the CDR3 is TGTGCCAGCAGAAGACAGGGTAGAGGAGAGACCCAGTACTTA.